The source of this TCR beta chain is a study of T cell responses to AZD1222 COVID-19 vaccine. Study-wide results and limits: AZD1222 recipients seropositive at baseline numbered only five or six. CD4 TCRs associated with vaccination spanned spike, dominating at 160-218 and 743-854.

The germline V gene has CDR1 MNHEY and CDR2 SVGEGT. The CDR3 is 15 residues long. Trimming removed 2 bases at V and 2 bases at J, with 11 bases between. In regard to this clone: As yet, its antigen is unknown.

TCRdb's copy holds only in-frame clones and misses some; the assay was immunoSEQ multiplex PCR. The sample carries roughly 150,000 clones, about 87% recorded once. The sequence derives from an adult in good health. The sample in question was peripheral blood, obtained on day 0 of AZD1222 vaccination. The chain links TRBV6-2 or TRBV6-3 to TRBJ2-3; perhaps TRBD1 as D (7 bases). The CDR3 is CASSYRGRDTDTQYF. The DNA for the CDR3 is TGTGCCAGCAGTTACAGGGGGCGGGACACAGATACGCAGTATTTT.